Shown below are 12 T cell receptor beta chains from a single sample sequenced in a study of cytomegalovirus exposure and HLA in healthy donors. A multiplex PCR was run with 60 Vbeta primers and 13 Jbeta primers. The method was immunoSEQ multiplex PCR; TCRdb's version includes in-frame clones alone and lacks a portion of them. The sample includes about 150,000 clones, roughly 79% of them seen just once. Material: PBMCs. The receptor set was obtained from a male donor in good health and CMV-seronegative.

CDR3 amino acids: CASTYQGAGTEAFF. In DNA form, the CDR3 reads TGTGCCAGCACATACCAGGGGGCGGGAACTGAAGCTTTCTTT. The chain links TRBV18 to TRBJ1-1, with 8 nucleotides matching TRBD1. V dropped 8 bases and J dropped 5; count of bases not matched to a gene: 10. This CDR3 contains 14 residues. Germline assignment: CDR1 KGHSH and CDR2 LQKENI.

The CDR3: CASSSQGLSSYEQYF. CDR3 sequence (DNA): TGTGCCAGCAGTTCCCAGGGGTTAAGCTCCTACGAGCAGTACTTC. V is TRBV6-5 and J is TRBJ2-7, with D possibly matching TRBD1 (6 bases). The ends were cut back, 4 bases at V and 0 bases at J, with 13 bases in the middle. Germline CDR1 and CDR2: MNHEY and SVGAGI. This CDR3 spans 15 amino acids.

This clone was picked up a small number of times. CDR3 region: CASSESLAGNEQFF. Here the CDR3 DNA reads TGTGCCAGCAGTGAAAGCCTAGCGGGCAATGAGCAGTTCTTC. V is TRBV2 and J is TRBJ2-1; TRBD2 agrees at 8 bases. Trimming cost V 2 bases and J 6 bases; bases outside gene matches: 3. This CDR3 spans 14 amino acids. Looked up from germline, CDR1 is SNHLY and CDR2 is FYNNEI.

The V gene is TRBV4-2, the J gene TRBJ2-5, with 7 bases matching TRBD1. With V trimmed by 0 bases and J by 1 base, 11 bases remained unmatched. Germline loops: CDR1 LGHNA, CDR2 YNFKEQ. The CDR3 contains 18 residues. In nucleotides, the CDR3 is TGTGCCAGCAGCCAAGATGGAGTGGCAGGGGGAATCCAAGAGACCCAGTACTTC. Translating it yields CASSQDGVAGGIQETQYF.

J is TRBJ2-2 and V is TRBV10-3; D is perhaps TRBD2 (6 bases). Germline V gene data show CDR1 as ENHRY and CDR2 as SYGVKD. Trimming left V 2 bases short and J 6 bases short, with 10 bases between. CDR3 length equals 14 residues. CDR3 loop: CAISEIAVAGELFF. The CDR3 DNA is TGTGCCATCAGTGAGATAGCGGTGGCCGGGGAGCTGTTTTTT.

Only a few counts were recorded for this clone. The chain carries TRBV6-5 and TRBJ2-1; the D gene is possibly TRBD2 (5 bases). V gave up 5 bases and J gave up 0 bases, with 11 bases separating them. Germline V gives CDR1 MNHEY, CDR2 SVGAGI. This CDR3 is 15 amino acids long. The chain's CDR3 is CASSRSGSSYNEQFF. The CDR3 DNA sequence: TGTGCCAGCAGTCGCAGTGGGAGCTCCTACAATGAGCAGTTCTTC.

The chain uses TRBV9 and TRBJ2-5, with TRBD2 identical over 10 bases. J lost 0 bases, V lost 4 bases, and 6 bases had no gene match. Germline V gives CDR1 SGDLS, CDR2 YYNGEE. The CDR3 contains 16 residues. In DNA form, the CDR3 reads TGTGCCAGCAGCATTCGAGCGGGGGGGCACCAAGAGACCCAGTACTTC. This codes for CASSIRAGGHQETQYF.

V and J are TRBV27 and TRBJ1-2, with D maybe TRBD1 (5 bases). Trimming shortened V by 9 bases and J by 6 bases, and 20 bases separated the two germline ends. The CDR3 extends over 14 amino acids. Germline CDR1 and CDR2: MNHEY and SMNVEV (reference sequence). The CDR3 nucleotides are TGTGCCAGTTCCACTCTTGACAGATCTAATGGCTACACCTTC. This translates into CASSTLDRSNGYTF.

This clone was seen only a few times. V usage is TRBV9 and J usage is TRBJ2-7, with a possible D match to TRBD1 (6 bases). Germline values: CDR1 SGDLS, CDR2 YYNGEE. Between the trimmed V and J ends, which lost 3 bases and 6 bases, there was a span of 16 bases. CDR3 size: 14 residues. CDR3 protein: CASSAEQGTGEQYF. The CDR3, as DNA: TGTGCCAGCAGCGCCGAACAGGGAACCGGCGAGCAGTACTTC.

The chain combines TRBV15 with TRBJ2-7; D unclear. The CDR3 extends over 16 amino acids. Germline V lookup: CDR1 LNHNV, CDR2 YYDKDF (reference sequence). The V gene lost 1 base and the J gene lost 5 bases, with 18 bases spanning the gap. The CDR3 here is CATSRGYGASFNEQYF. In nucleotides, the CDR3 is TGTGCCACCAGCAGAGGCTATGGAGCGAGTTTCAACGAGCAGTACTTC.

This chain uses TRBV5-4 with TRBJ2-7; possibly TRBD2 for D (6 bases). Germline CDR1 reads SGHNT; CDR2 reads YYREEE (reference sequence). The CDR3 spans 15 residues. With 0 bases removed from V and 1 base from J, the gap between germline ends came to 11 bases. The CDR3, as DNA: TGTGCCAGCAGCTTGGCTGGCGGGGAATCCTACGAGCAGTACTTC. This sequence encodes CASSLAGGESYEQYF.

The gene calls are TRBV25-1 and TRBJ2-1; 7 bases are a match to TRBD1. The V segment lost 10 bases and the J segment 9 bases; nucleotides outside the gene matches: 6. CDR3 size: 11 residues. Germline V gene sequence: CDR1 MGHDK, CDR2 SYGVNS. The DNA of the CDR3 is TGTGCCATCGGGGACAGCCCTGAGCAGTTCTTC. It is translated as CAIGDSPEQFF. Full variable domain (remainder filled in from reference TRBV25-1 and TRBJ2-1): EADIYQTPRYLVIGTGKKITLECSQTMGHDKMYWYQQDPGMELHLIHYSYGVNSTEKGDLSSESTVSRIRTEHFPLTLESARPSHTSQYLCAIGDSPEQFFGPGTRLTVL.